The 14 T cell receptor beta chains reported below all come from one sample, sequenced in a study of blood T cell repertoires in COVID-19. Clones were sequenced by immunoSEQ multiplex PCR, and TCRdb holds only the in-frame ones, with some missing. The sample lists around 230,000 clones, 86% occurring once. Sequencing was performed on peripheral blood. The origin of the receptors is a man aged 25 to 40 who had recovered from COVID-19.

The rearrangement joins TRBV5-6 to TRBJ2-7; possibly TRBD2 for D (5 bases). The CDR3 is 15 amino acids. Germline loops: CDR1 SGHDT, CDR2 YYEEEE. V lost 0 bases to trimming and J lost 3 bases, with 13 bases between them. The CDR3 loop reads CASSLDLTDFYEQYF. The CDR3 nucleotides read TGTGCCAGCAGCTTGGACCTGACGGACTTCTACGAGCAGTACTTC.

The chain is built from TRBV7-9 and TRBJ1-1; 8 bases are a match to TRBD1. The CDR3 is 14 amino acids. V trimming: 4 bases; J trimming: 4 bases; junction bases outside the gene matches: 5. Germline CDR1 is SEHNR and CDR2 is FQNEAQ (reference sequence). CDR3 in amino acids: CASSSITGGTEAFF. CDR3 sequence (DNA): TGTGCCAGCAGCTCAATTACAGGGGGCACTGAAGCTTTCTTT.

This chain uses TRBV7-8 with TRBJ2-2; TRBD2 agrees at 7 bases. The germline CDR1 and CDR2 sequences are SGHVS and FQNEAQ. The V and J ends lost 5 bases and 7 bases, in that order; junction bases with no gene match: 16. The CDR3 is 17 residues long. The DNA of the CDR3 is TGTGCCAGCAGCACCAAACGGAGCGGGGAAGGATTCGGGGAGCTGTTTTTT. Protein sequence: CASSTKRSGEGFGELFF.

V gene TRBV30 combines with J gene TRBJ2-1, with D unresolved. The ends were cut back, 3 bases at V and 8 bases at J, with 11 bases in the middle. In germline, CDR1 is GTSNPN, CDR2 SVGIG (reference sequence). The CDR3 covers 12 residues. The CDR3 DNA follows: TGTGCCTGGAGCCTTAACGCGCATGAGCAGTTCTTC. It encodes CAWSLNAHEQFF.

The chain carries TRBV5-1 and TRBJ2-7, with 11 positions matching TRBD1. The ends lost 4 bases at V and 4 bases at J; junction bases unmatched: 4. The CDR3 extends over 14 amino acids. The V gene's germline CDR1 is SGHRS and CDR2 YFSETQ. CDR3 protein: CASSPGQGVYEQYF. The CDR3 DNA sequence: TGCGCCAGCAGCCCGGGACAGGGGGTATACGAGCAGTACTTC.

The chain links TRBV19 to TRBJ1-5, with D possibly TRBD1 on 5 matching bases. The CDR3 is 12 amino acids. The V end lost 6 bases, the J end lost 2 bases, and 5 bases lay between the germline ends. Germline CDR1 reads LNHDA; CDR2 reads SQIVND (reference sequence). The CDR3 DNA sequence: TGTGCCAGTAGACAGGGCAATCAGCCCCAGCATTTT. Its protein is CASRQGNQPQHF.

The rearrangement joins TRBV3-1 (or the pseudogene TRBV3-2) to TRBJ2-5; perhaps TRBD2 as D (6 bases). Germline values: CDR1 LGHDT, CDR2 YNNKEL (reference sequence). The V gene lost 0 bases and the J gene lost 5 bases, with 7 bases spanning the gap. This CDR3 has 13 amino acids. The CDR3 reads CASSQEGRETQYF. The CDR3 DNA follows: TGTGCCAGCAGCCAAGAAGGGAGGGAGACCCAGTACTTC.

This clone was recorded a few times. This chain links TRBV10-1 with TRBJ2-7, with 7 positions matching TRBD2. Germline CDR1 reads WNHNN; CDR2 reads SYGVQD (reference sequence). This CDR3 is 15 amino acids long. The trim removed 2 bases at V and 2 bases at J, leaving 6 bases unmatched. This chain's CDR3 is CASSETRDYPYEQYF. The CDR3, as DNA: TGCGCCAGCAGTGAGACCCGGGACTATCCCTACGAGCAGTACTTC.

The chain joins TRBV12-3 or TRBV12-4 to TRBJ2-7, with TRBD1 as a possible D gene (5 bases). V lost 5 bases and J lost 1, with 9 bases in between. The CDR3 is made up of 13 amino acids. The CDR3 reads CASSPDSSYEQYF. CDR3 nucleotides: TGTGCCAGCAGTCCCGACAGTTCCTACGAGCAGTACTTC.

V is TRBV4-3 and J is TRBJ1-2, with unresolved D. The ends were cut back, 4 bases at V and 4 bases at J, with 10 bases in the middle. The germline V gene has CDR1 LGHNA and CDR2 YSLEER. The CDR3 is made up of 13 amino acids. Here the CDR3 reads CASSPSTLYGYTF. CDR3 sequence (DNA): TGCGCCAGCAGCCCATCGACACTCTATGGCTACACCTTC.

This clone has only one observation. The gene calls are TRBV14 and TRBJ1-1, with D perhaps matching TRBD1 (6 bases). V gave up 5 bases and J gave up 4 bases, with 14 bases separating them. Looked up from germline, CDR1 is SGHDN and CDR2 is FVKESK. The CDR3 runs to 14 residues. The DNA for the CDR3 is TGTGCCAGCAGCTTTGGTGCGACAGGCACTGAAGCTTTCTTT. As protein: CASSFGATGTEAFF.

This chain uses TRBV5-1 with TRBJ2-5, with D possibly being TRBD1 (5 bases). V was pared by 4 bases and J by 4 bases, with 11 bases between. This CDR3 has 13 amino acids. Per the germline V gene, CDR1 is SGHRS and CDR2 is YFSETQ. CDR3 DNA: TGCGCCAGCAGCGCCAGGGCCGTAGAGACCCAGTACTTC. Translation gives CASSARAVETQYF.

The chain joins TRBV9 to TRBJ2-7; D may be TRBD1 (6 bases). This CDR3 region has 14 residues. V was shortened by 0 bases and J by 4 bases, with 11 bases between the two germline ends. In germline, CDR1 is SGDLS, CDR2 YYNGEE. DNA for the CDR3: TGTGCCAGCAGCGTAGAACAGGGAGCATACGAGCAGTACTTC. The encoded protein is CASSVEQGAYEQYF.

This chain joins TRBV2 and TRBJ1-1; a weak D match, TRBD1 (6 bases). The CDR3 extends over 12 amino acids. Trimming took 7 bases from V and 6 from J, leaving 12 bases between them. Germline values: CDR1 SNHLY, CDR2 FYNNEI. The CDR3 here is CASNRERAEAFF. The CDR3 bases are TGTGCCAGCAACAGGGAAAGGGCTGAAGCTTTCTTT.